These 23 T cell receptor beta chains originate from one sample sequenced in a study of CD8+CD57+ T cells in acquired aplastic anemia. Genomic DNA served as template for TCR beta VDJ and CDR3 profiling. Using its own MiXCR run on the reads, TCRdb lists one record per CDR3 protein. In the table there are about 180,000 distinct CDR3 sequences, 50% to 65% of which are singletons. The authors sequenced patients whose flow cytometry had shown CD8+CD57+ cell expansion. The specimen sequenced was sorted CD4+, CD8+, or CD8+CD57+ T cells (not recorded which) from PBMCs. These receptors were collected from a human donor with aplastic anemia.

This clonotype showed up just a few times. The V gene is TRBV4-2, the J gene TRBJ2-7, with D tentatively TRBD1 or TRBD2 (5 bases each). In germline, CDR1 is LGHNA, CDR2 YNFKEQ. The CDR3 is made up of 18 amino acids. V lost 0 bases and J lost 0, with 18 bases in between. The CDR3 nucleotides read TGTGCCAGCAGCCAAGAAGGAGGACACCGTGCTCCCTCCTACGAGCAGTACTTC. It specifies CASSQEGGHRAPSYEQYF.

This clonotype was detected once. The rearrangement uses TRBV5-4 and TRBJ2-3; no clear D. The CDR3 is 14 residues long. Germline loops: CDR1 SGHNT, CDR2 YYREEE (reference sequence). The V and J ends lost 0 bases and 2 bases respectively, with 7 bases between them. Here the CDR3 DNA reads TGTGCCAGCAGCTTGGCCCAGCTCACAGATACGCAGTATTTT. This sequence encodes CASSLAQLTDTQYF.

This clonotype was seen ten or more times. V is TRBV12-3 or TRBV12-4 and J is TRBJ2-7; D gene unclear. This CDR3 region has 10 residues. The V and J ends lost 7 bases and 3 bases respectively, with 4 bases between them. Written as DNA, the CDR3 is TGTGCCAGCACCAACTACGAGCAGTACTTC. Encoded protein: CASTNYEQYF.

The chain combines TRBV7-9 with TRBJ2-7; 7 nucleotides match TRBD1. This CDR3 is 15 amino acids long. The germline V gene has CDR1 SEHNR and CDR2 FQNEAQ (reference sequence). Germline trimming cut 1 base from V and 7 bases from J; bases unmatched to any gene: 10. CDR3 protein: CASSLGQGDPREQYF. The CDR3 DNA reads as TGTGCCAGCAGCTTAGGCCAGGGGGATCCTCGGGAGCAGTACTTC.

The sample holds many counts of this clonotype. The rearrangement uses TRBV5-8 and TRBJ1-2; D remains unclear. Trimming pared 2 bases from V and 4 bases from J, leaving 12 bases between. This CDR3 has 14 residues. Germline V gene data show CDR1 as SGHTS and CDR2 as YDEGEE. Here the CDR3 DNA reads TGTGCCAGCAGCTTTTATACAGCTTCCTATGGCTACACCTTC. Translating gives CASSFYTASYGYTF. Full variable domain (remainder filled in from reference TRBV5-8 and TRBJ1-2): EAGVTQSPTHLIKTRGQQATLRCSPISGHTSVYWYQQALGLGLQFLLWYDEGEERNRGNFPPRFSGRQFPNYSSELNVNALELEDSALYLCASSFYTASYGYTFGSGTRLTVV.

Written as DNA, the CDR3 is TGTGCCAGCAGCAGTGGACAGGGAGGGGTCCACGAGCAGTACTTC. As protein: CASSSGQGGVHEQYF. The genes are TRBV7-9 and TRBJ2-7; maybe TRBD1 (8 bases). The V gene's germline CDR1 is SEHNR and CDR2 FQNEAQ (reference sequence). CDR3 length: 15 amino acids. V lost 5 bases, J lost 5 bases, and 19 bases lay in between.

This clonotype was seen a few times. This chain links TRBV27 with TRBJ1-5; D call uncertain. Germline V CDR1 and CDR2: MNHEY, SMNVEV (reference sequence). The CDR3 consists of 15 residues. V shed 2 bases and J shed 4 bases, with 12 bases lying between them. CDR3 nucleotide sequence: TGTGCCAGCAGTTTAAAGGTAGAGCCTAATCAGCCCCAGCATTTT. Amino acid sequence: CASSLKVEPNQPQHF.

The chain employs TRBV5-4 and TRBJ1-2; D remains unclear. V was shortened by 4 bases and J by 4 bases, with 17 bases between the two germline ends. The CDR3 length is 15 residues. The germline V gene has CDR1 SGHNT and CDR2 YYREEE (reference sequence). The CDR3 DNA follows: TGTGCCAGCAGCCTCGATAGCCGGGATTTCTATGGCTACACCTTC. The encoded protein is CASSLDSRDFYGYTF.

This rearrangement joins TRBV2 to TRBJ2-7, with 9 bases fitting TRBD1. Germline-derived CDR1 and CDR2 are SNHLY and FYNNEI. The CDR3 is made up of 15 amino acids. J gave up 4 bases and V 1 base, and 5 bases lay outside the gene matches. CDR3 loop: CASSEEGTGRYEQYF. In nucleotides, the CDR3 is TGTGCCAGCAGTGAAGAGGGGACAGGGAGATACGAGCAGTACTTC. Full variable domain (remainder filled in from reference TRBV2 and TRBJ2-7): EPEVTQTPSHQVTQMGQEVILRCVPISNHLYFYWYRQILGQKVEFLVSFYNNEISEKSEIFDDQFSVERPDGSNFTLKIRSTKLEDSAMYFCASSEEGTGRYEQYFGPGTRLTVT.

The V gene is TRBV5-1, the J gene TRBJ2-7, with D possibly being TRBD2 (6 bases). The CDR3 has 17 residues. V was trimmed by 4 bases and J by 2 bases, leaving 22 bases between them. Looked up from germline, CDR1 is SGHRS and CDR2 is YFSETQ. CDR3 in DNA: TGCGCCAGCAGCCCAGGTGCGGGCGGGACGGGAACCTACGAGCAGTACTTC. Amino acid sequence: CASSPGAGGTGTYEQYF.

The rearrangement links TRBV20-1 to TRBJ2-1, with D possibly matching TRBD2 (5 bases). Germline CDR1 DFQATT, CDR2 SNEGSKA (reference sequence). There are 12 residues in the CDR3. V lost 3 bases to trimming and J lost 9 bases, with 12 bases between them. The CDR3 spells CSASRGPTEQFF. DNA for the CDR3: TGCAGTGCTAGCCGCGGGCCCACTGAGCAGTTCTTC.

This clonotype was counted ten times or more. J is TRBJ2-7 and V is TRBV7-6, with 10 bases identical to TRBD1. This CDR3 has 15 amino acids. Germline CDR1 is SGHVS and CDR2 is FNYEAQ. Unmatched junction bases numbered 8, after V lost 4 bases and J lost 5 bases. CDR3 residues: CASSWPGQGYHEQYF. CDR3 sequence (DNA): TGTGCCAGCAGCTGGCCGGGACAGGGGTACCACGAGCAGTACTTC.

The rearrangement joins TRBV6-5 to TRBJ1-6; tentatively, D is TRBD1 (5 bases). The germline V and J ends were trimmed by 0 bases and 9 bases, with 24 bases remaining between them. The CDR3 extends over 19 amino acids. Germline V gives CDR1 MNHEY, CDR2 SVGAGI. CDR3 DNA sequence: TGTGCCAGCAGTTACTCTGGGGGGACTGCGGACGTTCGGAGTTCACCCCTCCACTTT. This sequence encodes CASSYSGGTADVRSSPLHF.

The chain recombines TRBV6-1 with TRBJ2-5; no definite D call. V gave up 6 bases and J gave up 5 bases, with 13 bases separating them. The V gene's germline CDR1 is MNHNS and CDR2 SASEGT. CDR3 length: 13 amino acids. In DNA, the CDR3 is TGTGCCAGCAGGGATCGCCCGTCGGAGACCCAGTACTTC. Protein: CASRDRPSETQYF.

This clonotype was recorded many times. V gene TRBV4-1 combines with J gene TRBJ1-4, with D unclear. CDR3 length: 16 amino acids. V lost 1 base to trimming and J lost 7 bases, with 16 bases between them. From germline, CDR1 is MGHRA and CDR2 YSYEKL. CDR3 sequence (DNA): TGCGCCAGCAGCCAAGGAAGCACGGTCGAGGGTGAAAAACTGTTTTTT. Translated, it gives CASSQGSTVEGEKLFF.

About this clonotype: The junction does not match germline at one end; this may be a read error. The chain joins TRBV10-2 to TRBJ2-1; D possibly corresponds to TRBD2 (5 bases). Germline V lookup: CDR1 WSHSY, CDR2 SAAADI. The length of the CDR3 is 16 residues. This chain's CDR3 is CASSEAAVAIYNEQFF. CDR3 DNA: TGTGCCAGCAGTGAAGCGGCGGTAGCGATATACAATGAGCAGTTCTTC.

This chain joins TRBV7-3 and TRBJ2-3; D is uncertain. Germline loops: CDR1 SGHTA, CDR2 FQGTGA. V dropped 0 bases and J dropped 4 bases, with 5 bases sitting between them. This CDR3 is built from 13 residues. The CDR3 DNA reads as TGTGCCAGCAGCTTAACGGGTCCAGATACGCAGTATTTT. It yields the protein CASSLTGPDTQYF.

In regard to this clonotype: Likely a read error: the CDR3 ends without its conserved phenylalanine or tryptophan. It is unclear where the CDR3 begins or ends on the DNA, so no DNA is shown, and the CDR3 is as TCRdb lists it. The CDR3 region is CASSQGGEYY. J is TRBJ2-7 and V is TRBV19; the D segment call TRBD1 is taken from the table without a DNA check. The germline V gene encodes CDR1 LNHDA and CDR2 SQIVND (reference sequence). The length of the CDR3 is 10 amino acids, counting both ends.

The chain links TRBV25-1 to TRBJ2-1; TRBD2 matches 10 bases. V trimming: 5 bases; J trimming: 0 bases; junction bases outside the gene matches: 10. The CDR3 is 18 amino acids. Per germline, CDR1 MGHDK and CDR2 SYGVNS. CDR3 coding DNA: TGTGCCAGCAGTTACGGCGATAGCGGGGGGAGCTCCTACAATGAGCAGTTCTTC. The encoded protein is CASSYGDSGGSSYNEQFF.

This clonotype came up once. The chain links TRBV7-3 to TRBJ2-3; 14 nucleotides line up with TRBD2. Germline V lookup: CDR1 SGHTA, CDR2 FQGTGA. The CDR3 is 18 amino acids. V was clipped by 3 bases and J by 3 bases; unmatched bases: 8. CDR3 sequence: CASSFRGLAGVGTDTQYF. The CDR3 DNA reads as TGTGCCAGCAGCTTTCGGGGACTAGCGGGAGTTGGAACAGATACGCAGTATTTT.

The count of this clonotype is one. The chain joins TRBV20-1 to TRBJ2-2; D is perhaps TRBD1 (6 bases). CDR1 is DFQATT, CDR2 SNEGSKA, per germline (reference sequence). CDR3 size: 15 residues. Trimming removed 3 bases from V and 0 bases from J, with 11 bases in between. The CDR3 protein is CSARTRQANTGELFF. The CDR3 bases are TGCAGTGCTAGGACTCGACAGGCGAACACCGGGGAGCTGTTTTTT.

The chain has TRBV19 and TRBJ2-3, with D perhaps matching TRBD1 or TRBD2 (5 bases each). CDR3 size: 16 residues. Germline V lookup: CDR1 LNHDA, CDR2 SQIVND (reference sequence). V was pared by 11 bases and J by 6 bases, with 27 bases between. The CDR3 nucleotides are TGTGCCGTCGGGTCCCTGGAGGCAGGGAGTATTGATACGCAGTATTTT. It specifies CAVGSLEAGSIDTQYF.

This clonotype has a count of ten or more. The genes are TRBV5-8 and TRBJ1-3; D unclear. Germline V gives CDR1 SGHTS, CDR2 YDEGEE. V gave up 4 bases and J gave up 4 bases, with 12 bases separating them. The CDR3 covers 14 residues. In DNA, the CDR3 is TGTGCCAGCAGCCCCGGGCAGCAAGGAAACACCATATATTTT. This codes for CASSPGQQGNTIYF.